This T cell receptor (beta chain) was profiled in a study of blood T cell repertoires in COVID-19 (dated by TCRdb to 2018 to 2020). Regarding the study in general: Samples covering the acute and convalescent phases of COVID-19 were provided by collaborators in the United States, Italy and Spain. HLA class I and class II types, where available, came from metadata supplied by the sample provider rather than from assay-based typing. Samples came from the ongoing ImmuneRACE study (first 160 participants) plus 1,254 subjects from 6 global collaborators. A freely available public database, intended as a resource for researchers studying the immune response to SARS-CoV-2, is where the repertoires were released. The prospective study material was composed of cDNA or gDNA derived from T cells, B-cell-depleted T cells, or PBMCs. The dataset comprised deeply sampled blood TCRbeta repertoires from subjects exposed to, actively infected with, or recovered from COVID-19. The sample metadata nearly always contained a de-identified subject ID, COVID-19 status, age in years and sex. Results and caveats for the whole study, not just this receptor: The quantity of clinical and demographic metadata differed by source and by participant and was supplied without curation.

From the cysteine through the phenylalanine, the CDR3 covers 16 amino acids. This entry keeps only the CDR3 DNA: 48 bases, framed from base 1. The junction shows trimming of 2 bases on V and 1 base on J, and the gene matches do not reach 3 bases of it. Taken from the germline V gene, the CDR1 and CDR2 loops are SGHAT and FQNNGV. TCRbeta CDR3 regions were amplified from genomic DNA by means of the immunoSEQ Assay, a bias-controlled multiplex PCR. Regarding the original processing steps: The number of nucleated cells in each sample was estimated by amplification of reference gene primers within the assay. To quantify the absolute abundance of each unique TCRbeta CDR3 rearrangement, sequence reads were collapsed and filtered. For each sample, productive Simpson clonality was calculated as the square root of Simpson's diversity index across productive rearrangements. The table comes from immuneACCESS by way of TCRdb, which keeps in-frame sequences with V and J called. Part of the clones is missing from these tables; in studies checked, under half for an unresolved V gene and the rest for unknown reasons. The V and J calls and the clone size are those of that table, but D and trimming were determined from the DNA. In this sample the table shows tens of thousands of clones, 75% to 85% of which occur a single time. The ten top clones hold 4% to 6% of the sample.

About this clone itself: The target of this receptor is not known. The sample holds no much larger clone one base away, and base qualities are not on file.

In Seattle, one collaborating source enrolled patients while the infection was active and tracked those patients longitudinally over the course of disease. The collaborating institutions used their own protocols to collect whole blood in K2EDTA tubes. For TCRbeta analysis, collaborators shipped samples in one of three forms: frozen whole blood, isolated PBMCs, or DNA extracted from either of those sample types. Recombination joined TRBV11-2 with TRBJ2-5, with TRBD2 matching 11 junction bases. The receptor was derived from a man older than 75 with COVID-19, enrolled during active disease. Sequencing was performed on peripheral blood. The CDR3 in this case is CASSLYLAGGQETQYF. The bases read TGTGCCAGCAGCTTATACCTAGCGGGAGGCCAAGAGACCCAGTACTTC.